This TCR beta chain was found in a study of cytomegalovirus exposure and HLA in healthy donors. Study-level points and caveats: TRBV6-2, TRBV6-3 and some other V segments were excluded as indistinguishable. Accurate HLA-A and HLA-B prediction from TCR beta sequences was reported for most subjects.

Those who donated were healthy bone marrow donors. There are a few counts of this clone. Antigen: not known. With 4 bases clipped from V and 7 bases from J, the junction kept 6 bases outside the gene matches. Germline V gene data show CDR1 as MNHEY and CDR2 as SVGAGI. This CDR3 has 13 amino acids. PCR primers comprised 60 Vbeta and 13 Jbeta primers. Method: immunoSEQ multiplex PCR; TCRdb's copy keeps in-frame clones and lacks some. The table shows 150,000 or so clones, with around four fifths occurring only once. Sequencing input: PBMCs. The gene calls are TRBV6-5 and TRBJ2-7; 8 bases fit TRBD1. The receptor was derived from a young man in good health and CMV-seropositive. The chain's CDR3 is CASSSTGAKEQYF. The CDR3 nucleotides read TGTGCCAGCAGTTCGACAGGGGCTAAAGAGCAGTACTTC.